This entry lists 14 T cell receptor beta chains sequenced from one sample in a study of blood T cell repertoires in COVID-19. Some clones are missing from TCRdb's copy, which holds only in-frame ones; the method was immunoSEQ multiplex PCR. The repertoire holds 200,000 to 250,000 clones, with 80% as singletons. Sequenced sample: peripheral blood. These receptors were obtained from a woman aged 70-85 years with acute or convalescent COVID-19.

This clone was seen more than once but under ten times. The V gene is TRBV11-3, the J gene TRBJ1-1, with 12 bases aligning to TRBD1. Germline V CDR1 and CDR2: SGHNT, YENEEA. The ends lost 5 bases at V and 11 bases at J; junction bases unmatched: 12. CDR3 size: 15 residues. This CDR3 is CASSPSGTGGAGAFF. In DNA, the CDR3 is TGTGCCAGCAGCCCCTCCGGGACAGGGGGCGCGGGGGCTTTCTTT.

This chain uses TRBV7-2 with TRBJ2-7; 13 positions match TRBD2. The CDR3 runs to 15 residues. In germline, CDR1 is SGHTA, CDR2 FQGNSA. Trimming at V came to 5 bases and at J to 1 base, leaving 2 bases not matched to a gene. CDR3 sequence (DNA): TGTGCCAGCAGCCCGGGACTAGCGGGGTCCTACGAGCAGTACTTC. Encoded protein: CASSPGLAGSYEQYF.

V gene TRBV7-3 combines with J gene TRBJ2-1; 7 positions agree with TRBD1. With V trimmed by 5 bases and J by 2 bases, 3 bases remained unmatched. CDR1 is SGHTA and CDR2 is FQGTGA in the germline V gene. The CDR3 consists of 14 residues. Here the CDR3 DNA reads TGTGCCAGCAGCCCTGGACAGGCCTACAATGAGCAGTTCTTC. Translation: CASSPGQAYNEQFF.

The CDR3 spells CASRDRLAGGPEQFF. The CDR3 region has the DNA TGTGCCAGCAGAGATAGACTAGCGGGGGGGCCTGAGCAGTTCTTC. This chain uses TRBV2 with TRBJ2-1; 14 positions match TRBD2. Trimming took 6 bases from V and 9 from J; bases not matched to a gene: 7. The CDR3 runs 15 residues. Looked up from germline, CDR1 is SNHLY and CDR2 is FYNNEI.

The chain combines TRBV18 with TRBJ1-2; tentative D call: TRBD1 (6 bases). The V gene's germline CDR1 is KGHSH and CDR2 LQKENI. V dropped 6 bases and J dropped 5 bases, with 10 bases sitting between them. The CDR3 totals 12 residues. DNA for the CDR3: TGTGCCAGCTCTCAAGGGGGTTATGGCTACACCTTC. Protein product: CASSQGGYGYTF.

This clone was detected only once. The V gene is TRBV2, the J gene TRBJ1-3; D is possibly TRBD1 (5 bases). The germline V gene encodes CDR1 SNHLY and CDR2 FYNNEI. V lost 2 bases to trimming and J lost 3 bases, with 14 bases between them. There are 16 residues in the CDR3. The CDR3 reads CASSELFSGGGNTIYF. In DNA, the CDR3 is TGTGCCAGCAGTGAACTCTTTTCCGGGGGTGGAAACACCATATATTTT.

The V call is TRBV5-4, the J call TRBJ2-2, with 7 bases lining up with TRBD2. The V gene end was trimmed by 4 bases and the J gene end by 6 bases; junction bases not matched to a gene: 15. The CDR3 extends over 17 amino acids. Germline V CDR1 and CDR2: SGHNT, YYREEE (reference sequence). CDR3 nucleotides: TGTGCCAGCAGCCCTGCGGCCGGGGGGAGGAAAGCCGGGGAGCTGTTTTTT. Its protein is CASSPAAGGRKAGELFF.

This rearrangement joins TRBV7-2 to TRBJ1-1; possibly TRBD1 for D (5 bases). The CDR3 has 16 residues. Trimming pared 6 bases from V and 0 bases from J, leaving 17 bases between. Germline V lookup: CDR1 SGHTA, CDR2 FQGNSA. The CDR3 reads CASSPAQELMNTEAFF. In DNA form, the CDR3 reads TGTGCCAGCAGTCCCGCACAGGAACTCATGAACACTGAAGCTTTCTTT.

This sequence joins TRBV4-1 and TRBJ2-2; D possibly corresponds to TRBD1 (5 bases). Trimming stripped 0 bases from V and 1 base from J, with 12 bases between. The V gene's germline CDR1 is MGHRA and CDR2 YSYEKL. CDR3 length: 17 amino acids. The CDR3 region has the DNA TGCGCCAGCAGCCAAGAGCTCCAGGGAAGGAACACCGGGGAGCTGTTTTTT. Its translation is CASSQELQGRNTGELFF.

The sample holds a few counts of this clone. The chain joins TRBV7-6 to TRBJ2-2, with 15 bases matching TRBD2. The CDR3 extends over 18 amino acids. Germline CDR1 SGHVS, CDR2 FNYEAQ. J gave up 5 bases and V 5 bases, and 9 bases lay outside the gene matches. The DNA for the CDR3 is TGTGCCAGCAGCCTCCTCGGGACTAGCGGGGGGCGGACCGGGGAGCTGTTTTTT. Its translation: CASSLLGTSGGRTGELFF. The full variable domain, in which reference TRBV7-6 and TRBJ2-2 provide the parts outside the CDR3, is GAGVSQSPRYKVTKRGQDVALRCDPISGHVSLYWYRQALGQGPEFLTYFNYEAQQDKSGLPNDRFSAERPEGSISTLTIQRTEQRDSAMYRCASSLLGTSGGRTGELFFGEGSRLTVL.

The J gene is TRBJ1-6, the V gene TRBV10-3; D gene uncertain. CDR1 is ENHRY and CDR2 is SYGVKD in the germline V gene. The ends were cut back, 11 bases at V and 13 bases at J, with 27 bases in the middle. The CDR3 totals 15 residues. In nucleotides, the CDR3 is TGTGCCCCATGCGATACTAGCAGCTCGCAGTCCCCCCTCCACTTT. Translated, it gives CAPCDTSSSQSPLHF.

The chain links TRBV7-9 to TRBJ2-7; D unresolved. Per germline, CDR1 SEHNR and CDR2 FQNEAQ (reference sequence). V was pared by 8 bases and J by 2 bases, with 4 bases between. The CDR3 runs to 10 residues. The CDR3 DNA reads as TGTGCCAGCGGCACCTACGAGCAGTACTTC. Translated, it gives CASGTYEQYF.

V usage is TRBV30 and J usage is TRBJ1-2; D possibly corresponds to TRBD1 (6 bases). Looked up from germline, CDR1 is GTSNPN and CDR2 is SVGIG (reference sequence). This CDR3 is built from 14 residues. Trimming left V 3 bases short and J 2 bases short, with 13 bases between. This CDR3 reads CAWRVSGQNYGYTF. CDR3 coding DNA: TGTGCCTGGAGAGTCTCGGGACAAAACTATGGCTACACCTTC.

The chain is built from TRBV5-1 and TRBJ2-7; 7 nucleotides line up with TRBD2. The germline V gene has CDR1 SGHRS and CDR2 YFSETQ. V dropped 0 bases and J dropped 0; count of bases not matched to a gene: 3. This CDR3 comprises 15 residues. In DNA form, the CDR3 reads TGCGCCAGCAGCTTGGCCAGCGGGGTCTCCTACGAGCAGTACTTC. It yields the protein CASSLASGVSYEQYF.